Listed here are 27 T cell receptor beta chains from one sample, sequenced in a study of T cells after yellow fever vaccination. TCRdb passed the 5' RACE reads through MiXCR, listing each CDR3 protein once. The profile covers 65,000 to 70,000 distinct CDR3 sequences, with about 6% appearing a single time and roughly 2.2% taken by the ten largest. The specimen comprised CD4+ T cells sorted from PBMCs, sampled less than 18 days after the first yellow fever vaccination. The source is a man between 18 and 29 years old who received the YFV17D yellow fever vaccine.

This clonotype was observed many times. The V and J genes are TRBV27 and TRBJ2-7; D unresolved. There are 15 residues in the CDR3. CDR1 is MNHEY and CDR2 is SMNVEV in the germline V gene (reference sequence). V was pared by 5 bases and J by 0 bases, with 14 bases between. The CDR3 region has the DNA TGTGCCAGCAGTGGACGTTGGACGGACTCCTACGAGCAGTACTTC. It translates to CASSGRWTDSYEQYF.

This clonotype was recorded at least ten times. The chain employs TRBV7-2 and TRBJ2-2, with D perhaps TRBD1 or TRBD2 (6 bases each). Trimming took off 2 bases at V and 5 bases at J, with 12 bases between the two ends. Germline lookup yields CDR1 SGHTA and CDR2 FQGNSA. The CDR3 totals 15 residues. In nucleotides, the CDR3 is TGTGCCAGCAGCTTATTCCAAGGGGGGACCGGGGAGCTGTTTTTT. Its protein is CASSLFQGGTGELFF.

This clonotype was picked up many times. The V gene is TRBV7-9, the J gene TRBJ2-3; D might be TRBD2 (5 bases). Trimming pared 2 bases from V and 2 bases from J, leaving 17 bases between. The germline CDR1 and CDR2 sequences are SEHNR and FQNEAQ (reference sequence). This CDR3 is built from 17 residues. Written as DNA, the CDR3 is TGTGCCAGCAGCTTAAGAGGGCCGAGGCTAACCACAGATACGCAGTATTTT. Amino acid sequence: CASSLRGPRLTTDTQYF.

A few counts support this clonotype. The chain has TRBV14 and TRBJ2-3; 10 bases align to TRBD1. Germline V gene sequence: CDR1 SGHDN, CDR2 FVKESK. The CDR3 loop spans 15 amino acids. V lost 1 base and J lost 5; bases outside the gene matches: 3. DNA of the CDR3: TGTGCCAGCAGCCAAGTCGGACAGGGGGTAGATACGCAGTATTTT. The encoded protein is CASSQVGQGVDTQYF. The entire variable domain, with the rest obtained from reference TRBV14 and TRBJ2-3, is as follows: EAGVTQFPSHSVIEKGQTVTLRCDPISGHDNLYWYRRVMGKEIKFLLHFVKESKQDESGMPNNRFLAERTGGTYSTLKVQPAELEDSGVYFCASSQVGQGVDTQYFGPGTRLTVL.

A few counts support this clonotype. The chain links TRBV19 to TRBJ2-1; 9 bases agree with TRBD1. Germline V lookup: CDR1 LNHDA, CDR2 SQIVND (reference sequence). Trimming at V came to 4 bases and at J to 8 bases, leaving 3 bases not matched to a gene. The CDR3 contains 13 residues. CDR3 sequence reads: CASSTRQGDEQFF. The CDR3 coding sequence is TGTGCCAGTAGTACTCGACAGGGGGATGAGCAGTTCTTC.

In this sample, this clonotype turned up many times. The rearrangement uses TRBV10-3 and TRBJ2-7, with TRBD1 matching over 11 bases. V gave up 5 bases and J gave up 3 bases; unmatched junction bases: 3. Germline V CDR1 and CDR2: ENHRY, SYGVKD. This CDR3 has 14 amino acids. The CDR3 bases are TGTGCCATCAGTCCGGGACAGGGGGGCTACGAGCAGTACTTC. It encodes CAISPGQGGYEQYF.

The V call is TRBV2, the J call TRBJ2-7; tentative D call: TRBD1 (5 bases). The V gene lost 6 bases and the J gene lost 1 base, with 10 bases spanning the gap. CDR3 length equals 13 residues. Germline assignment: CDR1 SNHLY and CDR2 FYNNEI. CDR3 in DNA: TGTGCCAGCAGGGTAGACAGTTCCTACGAGCAGTACTTC. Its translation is CASRVDSSYEQYF.

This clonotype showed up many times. CDR3 sequence reads: CASSLWAGGTDTQYF. DNA of the CDR3: TGTGCCAGCAGCTTATGGGCGGGGGGCACAGATACGCAGTATTTT. The genes are TRBV7-2 and TRBJ2-3, with 7 bases fitting TRBD2. The CDR3 consists of 15 residues. V shed 2 bases and J 1 base; nucleotides not matched to a gene: 3. Germline loops: CDR1 SGHTA, CDR2 FQGNSA.

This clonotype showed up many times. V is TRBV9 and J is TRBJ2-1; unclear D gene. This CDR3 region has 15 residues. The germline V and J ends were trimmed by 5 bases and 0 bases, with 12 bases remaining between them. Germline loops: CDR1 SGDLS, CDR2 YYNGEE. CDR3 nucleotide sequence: TGTGCCAGCAGTCCAGCCCCGAGCTCCTACAATGAGCAGTTCTTC. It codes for CASSPAPSSYNEQFF.

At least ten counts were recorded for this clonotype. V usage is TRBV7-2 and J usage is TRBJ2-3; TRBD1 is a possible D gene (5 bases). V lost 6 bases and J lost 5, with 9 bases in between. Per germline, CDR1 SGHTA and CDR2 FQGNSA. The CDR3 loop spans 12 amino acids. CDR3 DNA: TGTGCCAGCAGGGTGGGGCGAGATACGCAGTATTTT. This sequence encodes CASRVGRDTQYF.

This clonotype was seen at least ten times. CDR3 sequence reads: CASSVLGQGQHNEQFF. The CDR3, as DNA: TGTGCCAGCAGCGTCCTCGGACAGGGGCAACACAATGAGCAGTTCTTC. The genes are TRBV9 and TRBJ2-1; 9 bases agree with TRBD1. There are 16 residues in the CDR3. The trim removed 2 bases at V and 5 bases at J, leaving 8 bases unmatched. CDR1 and CDR2 (germline): SGDLS, YYNGEE.

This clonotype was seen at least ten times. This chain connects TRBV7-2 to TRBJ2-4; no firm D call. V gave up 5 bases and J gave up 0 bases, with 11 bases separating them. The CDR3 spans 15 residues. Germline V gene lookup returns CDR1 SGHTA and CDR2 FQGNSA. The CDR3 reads CASSPGSLAKNIQYF. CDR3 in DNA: TGTGCCAGCAGCCCCGGATCCCTAGCCAAAAACATTCAGTACTTC.

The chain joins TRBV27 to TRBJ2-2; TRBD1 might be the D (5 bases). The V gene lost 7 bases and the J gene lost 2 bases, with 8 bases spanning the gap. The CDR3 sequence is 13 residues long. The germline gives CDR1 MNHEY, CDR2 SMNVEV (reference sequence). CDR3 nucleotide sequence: TGTGCCAGCATCGGACAAAACACCGGGGAGCTGTTTTTT. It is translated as CASIGQNTGELFF.

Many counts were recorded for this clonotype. The chain's CDR3 is CASRPGQGSPLHF. The CDR3 region has the DNA TGTGCCAGCAGACCGGGACAGGGTTCACCCCTCCACTTT. The chain employs TRBV6-5 and TRBJ1-6; 9 nucleotides match TRBD1. Trimming removed 6 bases from V and 9 bases from J; junction bases left unmatched: 3. The germline CDR1 and CDR2 sequences are MNHEY and SVGAGI. The CDR3 runs 13 residues.

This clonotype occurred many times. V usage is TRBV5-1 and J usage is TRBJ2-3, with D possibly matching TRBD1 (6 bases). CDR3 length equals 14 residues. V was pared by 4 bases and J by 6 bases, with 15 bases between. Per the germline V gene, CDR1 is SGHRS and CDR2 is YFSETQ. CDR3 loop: CASSPWTASDTQYF. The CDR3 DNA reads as TGCGCCAGCAGCCCGTGGACAGCGTCGGATACGCAGTATTTT.

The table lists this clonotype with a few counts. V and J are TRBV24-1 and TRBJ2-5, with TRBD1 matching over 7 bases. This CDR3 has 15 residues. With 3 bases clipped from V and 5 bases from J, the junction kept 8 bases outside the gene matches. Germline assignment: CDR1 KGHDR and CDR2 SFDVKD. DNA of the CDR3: TGTGCCACCAGTGATCCAGGGGGTCAAGGTGAGACCCAGTACTTC. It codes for CATSDPGGQGETQYF.

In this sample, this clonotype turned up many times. As DNA, the CDR3 is TGTGCCAGCAGCTTCGGTTATCGGGACTTCACCTTC. This codes for CASSFGYRDFTF. The chain links TRBV5-6 to TRBJ1-2; D is possibly TRBD1 (5 bases). Between the trimmed V and J ends, which lost 2 bases and 13 bases, there was a span of 15 bases. Germline-derived CDR1 and CDR2 are SGHDT and YYEEEE. The CDR3 is made up of 12 amino acids.

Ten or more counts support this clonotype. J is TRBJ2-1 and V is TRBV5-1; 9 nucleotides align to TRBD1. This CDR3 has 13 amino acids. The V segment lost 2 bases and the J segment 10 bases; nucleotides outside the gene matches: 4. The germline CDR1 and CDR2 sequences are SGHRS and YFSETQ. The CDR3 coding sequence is TGCGCCAGCAGCTTTGGACAGGGGATGGAGCAGTTCTTC. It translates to CASSFGQGMEQFF.

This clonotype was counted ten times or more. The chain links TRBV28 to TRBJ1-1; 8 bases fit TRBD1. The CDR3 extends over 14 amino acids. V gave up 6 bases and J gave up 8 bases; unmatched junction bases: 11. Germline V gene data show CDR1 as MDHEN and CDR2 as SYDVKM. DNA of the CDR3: TGTGCCAGCAGCGTCCCCGACAGGGGCGACGAAGCTTTCTTT. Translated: CASSVPDRGDEAFF. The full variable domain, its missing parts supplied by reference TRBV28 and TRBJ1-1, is DVKVTQSSRYLVKRTGEKVFLECVQDMDHENMFWYRQDPGLGLRLIYFSYDVKMKEKGDIPEGYSVSREKKERFSLILESASTNQTSMYLCASSVPDRGDEAFFGQGTRLTVV.

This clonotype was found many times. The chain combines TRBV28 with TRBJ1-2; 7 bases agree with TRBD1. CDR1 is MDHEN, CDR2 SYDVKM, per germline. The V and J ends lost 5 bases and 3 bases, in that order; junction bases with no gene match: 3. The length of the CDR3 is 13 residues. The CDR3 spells CASSHDRDYGYTF. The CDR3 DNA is TGTGCCAGCAGTCACGACAGGGACTATGGCTACACCTTC.

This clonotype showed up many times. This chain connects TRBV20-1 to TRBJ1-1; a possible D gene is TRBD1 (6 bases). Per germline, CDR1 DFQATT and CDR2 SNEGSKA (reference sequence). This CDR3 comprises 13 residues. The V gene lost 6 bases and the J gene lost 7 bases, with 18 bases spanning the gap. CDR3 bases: TGCAGTGCAGTTCAAGTGGTGGACAGTGAAGCTTTCTTT. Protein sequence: CSAVQVVDSEAFF.

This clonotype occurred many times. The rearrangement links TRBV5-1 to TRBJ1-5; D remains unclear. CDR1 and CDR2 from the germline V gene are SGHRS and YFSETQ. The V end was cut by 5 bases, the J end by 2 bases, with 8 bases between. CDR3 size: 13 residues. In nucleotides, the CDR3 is TGCGCCAGCAGTCAAGAGGGCAATCAGCCCCAGCATTTT. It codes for CASSQEGNQPQHF. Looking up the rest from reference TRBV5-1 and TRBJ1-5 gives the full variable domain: KAGVTQTPRYLIKTRGQQVTLSCSPISGHRSVSWYQQTPGQGLQFLFEYFSETQRNKGNFPGRFSGRQFSNSRSEMNVSTLELGDSALYLCASSQEGNQPQHFGDGTRLSIL.

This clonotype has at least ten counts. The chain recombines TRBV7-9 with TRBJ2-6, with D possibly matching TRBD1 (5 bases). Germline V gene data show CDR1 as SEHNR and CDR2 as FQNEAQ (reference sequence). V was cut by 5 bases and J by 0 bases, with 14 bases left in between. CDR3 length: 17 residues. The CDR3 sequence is CASSQGQGSSGANVLTF. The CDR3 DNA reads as TGTGCCAGCAGCCAAGGGCAGGGCAGCTCTGGGGCCAACGTCCTGACTTTC. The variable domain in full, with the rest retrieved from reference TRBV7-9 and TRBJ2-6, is DTGVSQNPRHKITKRGQNVTFRCDPISEHNRLYWYRQTLGQGPEFLTYFQNEAQLEKSRLLSDRFSAERPKGSFSTLEIQRTEQGDSAMYLCASSQGQGSSGANVLTFGAGSRLTVL.

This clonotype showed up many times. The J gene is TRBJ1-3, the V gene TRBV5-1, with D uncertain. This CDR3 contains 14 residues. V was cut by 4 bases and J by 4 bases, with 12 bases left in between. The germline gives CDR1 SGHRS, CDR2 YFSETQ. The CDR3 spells CASSLGGIGNTIYF. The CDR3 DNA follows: TGCGCCAGCAGCCTCGGAGGCATCGGAAACACCATATATTTT.

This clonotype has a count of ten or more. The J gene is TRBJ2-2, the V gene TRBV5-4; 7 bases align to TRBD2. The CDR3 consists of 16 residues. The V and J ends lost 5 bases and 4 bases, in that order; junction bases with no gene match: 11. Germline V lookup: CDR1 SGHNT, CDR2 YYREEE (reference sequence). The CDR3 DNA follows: TGTGCCAGCAGTCGAGCCAGCGGGGTCGGCACCGGGGAGCTGTTTTTT. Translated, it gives CASSRASGVGTGELFF.

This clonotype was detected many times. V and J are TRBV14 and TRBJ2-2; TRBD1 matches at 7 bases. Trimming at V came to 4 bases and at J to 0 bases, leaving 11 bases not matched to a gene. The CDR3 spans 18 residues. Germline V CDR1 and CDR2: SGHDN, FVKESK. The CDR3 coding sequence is TGTGCCAGCAGCCGATGGGACCCCGGGACAGCGAACACCGGGGAGCTGTTTTTT. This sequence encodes CASSRWDPGTANTGELFF.

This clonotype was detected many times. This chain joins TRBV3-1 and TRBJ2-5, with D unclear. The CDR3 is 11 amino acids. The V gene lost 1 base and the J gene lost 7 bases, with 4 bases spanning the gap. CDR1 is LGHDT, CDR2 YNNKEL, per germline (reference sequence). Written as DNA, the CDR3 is TGTGCCAGCAGCCAAGGGCCGACCCAGTACTTC. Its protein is CASSQGPTQYF.